This T cell receptor (beta chain) came from a study of control samples from healthy donors and cancer patients. Generated by immunoSEQ multiplex PCR, the TCRdb table keeps only in-frame clones and is missing some. The listing records 150,000 to 200,000 clones. Germline V gene lookup returns CDR1 MGHRA and CDR2 YSYEKL. Trimming shortened V by 5 bases and J by 2 bases, and 13 bases separated the two germline ends. This CDR3 comprises 15 residues. Sequenced material: blood. This TCR was recovered from a woman aged 25 to 45 in good health. The rearrangement joins TRBV4-1 to TRBJ1-5; perhaps TRBD1 as D (5 bases). The CDR3 sequence is CASSGGGLGNQPQHF. The CDR3 DNA reads as TGCGCCAGCAGCGGGGGAGGCTTGGGCAATCAGCCCCAGCATTTT.